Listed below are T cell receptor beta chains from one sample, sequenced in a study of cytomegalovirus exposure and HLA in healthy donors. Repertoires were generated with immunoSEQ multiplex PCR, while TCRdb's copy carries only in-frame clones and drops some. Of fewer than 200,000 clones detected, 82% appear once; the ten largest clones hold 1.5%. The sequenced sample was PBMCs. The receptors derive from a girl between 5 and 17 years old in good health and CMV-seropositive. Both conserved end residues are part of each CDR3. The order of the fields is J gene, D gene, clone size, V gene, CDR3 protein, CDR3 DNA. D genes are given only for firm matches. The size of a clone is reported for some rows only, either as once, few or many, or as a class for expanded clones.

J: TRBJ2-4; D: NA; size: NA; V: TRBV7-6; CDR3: CASSFKEGRLAKNIQYF; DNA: TGTGCCAGCAGCTTTAAAGAGGGTAGGCTAGCCAAAAACATTCAGTACTTC
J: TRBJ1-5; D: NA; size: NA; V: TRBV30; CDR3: CAWSAGGGPQHF; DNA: TGTGCCTGGAGTGCTGGGGGGGGGCCCCAGCATTTT
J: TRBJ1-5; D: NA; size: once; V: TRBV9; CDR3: CASSVGTDFQPQHF; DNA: TGTGCCAGCAGCGTAGGGACAGATTTTCAGCCCCAGCATTTT
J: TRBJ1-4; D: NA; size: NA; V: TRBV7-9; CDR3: CASSLERDGNEKLFF; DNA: TGTGCCAGCAGCTTAGAGAGGGATGGTAATGAAAAACTGTTTTTT
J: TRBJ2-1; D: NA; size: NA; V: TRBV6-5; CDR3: CASSPEGGEQFF; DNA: TGTGCCAGCAGCCCGGAGGGAGGAGAGCAGTTCTTC
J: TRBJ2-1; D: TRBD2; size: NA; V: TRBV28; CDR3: CASSSAGDSDEQFF; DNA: TGTGCCAGCAGTTCAGCGGGAGATAGTGATGAGCAGTTCTTC
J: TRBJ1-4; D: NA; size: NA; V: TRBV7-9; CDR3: CASSVPSGFATNEKLFF; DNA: TGTGCCAGCAGCGTTCCGTCAGGGTTTGCAACTAATGAAAAACTGTTTTTT
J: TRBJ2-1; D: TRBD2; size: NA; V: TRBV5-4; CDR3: CASSLAGRSGVFYNEQFF; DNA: TGTGCCAGCAGCTTGGCCGGACGGAGCGGGGTTTTCTACAATGAGCAGTTCTTC
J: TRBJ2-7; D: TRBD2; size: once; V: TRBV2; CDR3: CASSDGLAGGNEQYF; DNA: TGTGCCAGCAGTGACGGGCTAGCGGGAGGAAACGAGCAGTACTTC
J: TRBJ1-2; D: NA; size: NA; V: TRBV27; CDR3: CASGGRGKGLYGYTF; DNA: TGTGCCAGCGGAGGGCGAGGGAAGGGGCTCTATGGCTACACCTTC
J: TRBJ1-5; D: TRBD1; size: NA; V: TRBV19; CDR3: CASRGGQGPYSNQPQHF; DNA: TGTGCCAGTAGGGGGGGACAGGGGCCCTATAGCAATCAGCCCCAGCATTTT
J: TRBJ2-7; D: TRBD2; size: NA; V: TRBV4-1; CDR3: CASSQVVAGNWYEQYF; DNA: TGCGCCAGCAGCCAAGTTGTAGCGGGAAACTGGTACGAGCAGTACTTC
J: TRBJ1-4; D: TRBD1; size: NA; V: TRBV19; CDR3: CASTRRQGSWGEKLFF; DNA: TGTGCCAGTACGCGGAGACAGGGCTCTTGGGGTGAAAAACTGTTTTTT
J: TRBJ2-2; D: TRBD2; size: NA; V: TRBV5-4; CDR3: CASSSVPTSGDTGELFF; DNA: TGTGCCAGCAGCTCCGTTCCGACTAGCGGAGACACCGGGGAGCTGTTTTTT
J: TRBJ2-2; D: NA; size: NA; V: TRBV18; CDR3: CASSTDSANTGELFF; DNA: TGTGCCAGCTCTACGGACAGCGCGAACACCGGGGAGCTGTTTTTT
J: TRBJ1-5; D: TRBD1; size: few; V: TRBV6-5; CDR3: CASSSRTGHQPQHF; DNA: TGTGCCAGCAGTTCTAGGACAGGGCATCAGCCCCAGCATTTT
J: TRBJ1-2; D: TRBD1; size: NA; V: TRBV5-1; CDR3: CASSVTGGNGYTF; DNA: TGCGCCAGCAGCGTGACAGGGGGTAACGGCTACACCTTC
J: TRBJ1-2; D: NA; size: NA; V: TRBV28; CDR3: CASSLGVRDYGYTF; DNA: TGTGCCAGCAGTTTAGGGGTCAGGGACTATGGCTACACCTTC
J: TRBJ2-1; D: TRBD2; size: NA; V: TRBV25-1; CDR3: CASSETSGNLYIEQFF; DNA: TGTGCCAGCAGTGAAACTAGCGGGAACCTCTACATTGAGCAGTTCTTC
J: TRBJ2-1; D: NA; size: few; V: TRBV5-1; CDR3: CASSLESGYNEQFF; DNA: TGCGCCAGCAGCTTGGAGTCAGGGTACAATGAGCAGTTCTTC
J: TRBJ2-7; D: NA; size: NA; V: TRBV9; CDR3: CASSVDGAKHGYEQYF; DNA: TGTGCCAGCAGCGTAGATGGGGCTAAGCACGGCTACGAGCAGTACTTC
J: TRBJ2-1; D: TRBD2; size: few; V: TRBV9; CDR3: CASSGRGSGRMGEQFF; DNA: TGTGCCAGCAGCGGTAGGGGTAGCGGGAGGATGGGTGAGCAGTTCTTC
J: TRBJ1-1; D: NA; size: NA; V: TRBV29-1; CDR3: CSVETGNTEAFF; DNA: TGCAGCGTTGAGACAGGGAACACTGAAGCTTTCTTT
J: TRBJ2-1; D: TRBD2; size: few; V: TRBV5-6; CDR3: CASSRGVGGGYNEQFF; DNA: TGTGCCAGCAGCAGGGGTGTTGGCGGGGGGTACAATGAGCAGTTCTTC
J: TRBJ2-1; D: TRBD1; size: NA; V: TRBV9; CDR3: CASRRGQGDYNEQFF; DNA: TGTGCCAGCAGGCGAGGACAGGGGGACTACAATGAGCAGTTCTTC
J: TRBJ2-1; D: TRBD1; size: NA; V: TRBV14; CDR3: CASSSRQGPYNEQFF; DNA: TGTGCCAGCAGTTCACGACAGGGACCCTACAATGAGCAGTTCTTC
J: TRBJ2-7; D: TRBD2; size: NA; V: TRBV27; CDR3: CASSSPSLAGGYEQYF; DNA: TGTGCCAGCAGTTCCCCTTCACTAGCGGGAGGGTACGAGCAGTACTTC
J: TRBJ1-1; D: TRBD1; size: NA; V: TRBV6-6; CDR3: CASNGQENTEAFF; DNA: TGTGCCAGCAATGGACAGGAAAACACTGAAGCTTTCTTT
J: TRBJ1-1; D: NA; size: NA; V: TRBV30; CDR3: CAWDRINTEAFF; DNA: TGTGCCTGGGACAGGATTAACACTGAAGCTTTCTTT
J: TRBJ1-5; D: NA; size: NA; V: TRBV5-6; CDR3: CASSGVNQPQHF; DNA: TGTGCCAGCAGCGGAGTTAATCAGCCCCAGCATTTT
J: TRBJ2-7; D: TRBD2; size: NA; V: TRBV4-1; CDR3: CASSQAVRSSGGPYEQYF; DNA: TGCGCCAGCAGCCAAGCCGTCCGTTCTAGCGGGGGACCCTACGAGCAGTACTTC
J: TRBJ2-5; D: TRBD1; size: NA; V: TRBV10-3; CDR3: CAISGTGPSRETQYF; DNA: TGTGCCATCAGCGGGACAGGGCCATCCCGGGAGACCCAGTACTTC
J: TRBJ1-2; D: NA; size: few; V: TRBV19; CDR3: CASSPVGRVNYGYTF; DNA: TGTGCCAGTAGTCCGGTGGGCAGGGTTAACTATGGCTACACCTTC
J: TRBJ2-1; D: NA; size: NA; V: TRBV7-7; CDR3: CASSPTPNNEQFF; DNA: TGTGCTAGCAGCCCGACTCCGAACAATGAGCAGTTCTTC
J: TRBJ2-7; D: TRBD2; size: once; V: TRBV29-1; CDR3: CSVANLAGYSYEQYF; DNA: TGCAGCGTCGCGAACCTAGCGGGGTATTCCTACGAGCAGTACTTC
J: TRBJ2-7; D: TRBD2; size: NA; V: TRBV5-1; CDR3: CASSLDQREDYEQYF; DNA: TGCGCCAGCAGCTTGGACCAGCGGGAGGACTACGAGCAGTACTTC
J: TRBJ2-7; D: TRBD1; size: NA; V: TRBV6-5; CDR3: CASSYADRDYEQYF; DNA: TGTGCCAGCAGTTACGCGGACAGGGATTACGAGCAGTACTTC
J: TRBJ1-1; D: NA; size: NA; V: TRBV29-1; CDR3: CSVGKGEGFGAFF; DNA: TGCAGCGTTGGGAAGGGGGAGGGCTTTGGAGCTTTCTTT
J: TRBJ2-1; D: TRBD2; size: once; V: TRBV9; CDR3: CASSVGGPSGNEQFF; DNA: TGTGCCAGCAGCGTAGGAGGACCTAGCGGAAATGAGCAGTTCTTC
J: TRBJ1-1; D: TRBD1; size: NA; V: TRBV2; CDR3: CASSGQASTEAFF; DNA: TGTGCCAGCAGCGGACAGGCCTCCACTGAAGCTTTCTTT
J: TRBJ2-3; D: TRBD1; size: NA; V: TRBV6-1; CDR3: CASSGETGVTQYF; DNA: TGTGCCAGCAGCGGGGAGACAGGGGTTACGCAGTATTTT
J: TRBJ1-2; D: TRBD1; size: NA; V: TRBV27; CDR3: CASSPWDRHYGYTF; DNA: TGTGCCAGCAGTCCTTGGGACAGGCACTATGGCTACACCTTC
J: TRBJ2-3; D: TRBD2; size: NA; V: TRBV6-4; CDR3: CASSESGVAGLDTQYF; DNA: TGTGCCAGCAGTGAAAGTGGGGTAGCGGGGTTAGATACGCAGTATTTT
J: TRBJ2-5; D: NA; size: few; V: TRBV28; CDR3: CASSSARGERGETQYF; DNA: TGTGCCAGCAGTTCGGCCAGGGGCGAGAGAGGCGAGACCCAGTACTTC
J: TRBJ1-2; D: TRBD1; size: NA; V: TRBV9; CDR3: CASSVGVGGAYGYTF; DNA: TGTGCCAGCAGCGTAGGGGTAGGGGGCGCCTATGGCTACACCTTC
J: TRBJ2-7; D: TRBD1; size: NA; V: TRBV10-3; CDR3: CAIRGTGDEQYF; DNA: TGTGCCATCCGGGGGACAGGAGACGAGCAGTACTTC
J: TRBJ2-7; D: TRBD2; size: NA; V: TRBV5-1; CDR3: CASSLGPNTSGFDYEQYF; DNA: TGCGCCAGCAGCTTGGGGCCCAATACTAGCGGGTTCGACTACGAGCAGTACTTC
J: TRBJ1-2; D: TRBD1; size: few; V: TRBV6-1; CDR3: CASRGTGDVYGYTF; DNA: TGTGCCAGCAGGGGGACAGGGGATGTCTATGGCTACACCTTC
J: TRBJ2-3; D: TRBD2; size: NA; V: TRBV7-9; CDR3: CASSTRDRLAGGDTQYF; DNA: TGTGCCAGCAGCACTCGGGACAGGCTAGCGGGGGGAGATACGCAGTATTTT
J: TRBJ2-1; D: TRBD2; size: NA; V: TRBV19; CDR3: CASRRLAGHYNEQFF; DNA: TGTGCCAGTCGCAGACTAGCGGGGCACTACAATGAGCAGTTCTTC
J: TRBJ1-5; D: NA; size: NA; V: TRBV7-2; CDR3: CASSPSLLQPQHF; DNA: TGTGCCAGCAGCCCTTCCTTGTTGCAGCCCCAGCATTTT
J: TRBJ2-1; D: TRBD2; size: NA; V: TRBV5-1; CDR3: CASSSALAGGPNEQFF; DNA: TGCGCCAGCAGCTCGGCCCTAGCGGGGGGGCCAAATGAGCAGTTCTTC
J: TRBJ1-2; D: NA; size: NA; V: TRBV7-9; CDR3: CASSLAWTEYGYTF; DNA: TGTGCCAGCAGCTTAGCCTGGACAGAGTATGGCTACACCTTC
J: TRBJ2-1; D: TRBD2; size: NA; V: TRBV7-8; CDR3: CASRPGGGNEQFF; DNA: TGTGCCAGCAGACCGGGGGGGGGCAATGAGCAGTTCTTC
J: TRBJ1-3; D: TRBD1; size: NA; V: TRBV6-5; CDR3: CASSYSQGSGNTIYF; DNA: TGTGCCAGCAGTTACTCACAGGGGTCTGGAAACACCATATATTTT
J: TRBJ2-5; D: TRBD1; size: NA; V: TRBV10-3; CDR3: CAIRGDRGSKETQYF; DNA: TGTGCCATCAGGGGGGACAGGGGCTCTAAAGAGACCCAGTACTTC
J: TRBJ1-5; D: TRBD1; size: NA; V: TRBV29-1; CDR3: CTGTGGNQPQHF; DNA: TGCACCGGTACAGGGGGCAATCAGCCCCAGCATTTT
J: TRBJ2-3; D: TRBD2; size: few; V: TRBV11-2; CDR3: CASSLFPSGRTDTQYF; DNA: TGTGCCAGCAGCTTATTCCCTAGCGGGAGGACAGATACGCAGTATTTT
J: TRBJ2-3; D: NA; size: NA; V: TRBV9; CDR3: CASSLPRGDRTDTQYF; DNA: TGTGCCAGCAGCCTCCCAAGAGGAGACCGCACAGATACGCAGTATTTT